This T cell receptor (beta chain) was found in a study of memory CD4+ T cells and cytomegalovirus serostatus. A word on this clone: Its antigen is unidentified.

Study conclusions and caveats: Each of approximately 70 CMV-associated TCRbeta sequences occurred in one to five individuals.

Profiling relied on immunoSEQ multiplex PCR, and the TCRdb table lists in-frame clones only, not all of them. The sample lists about 82,000 clones, around 80% occurring once. Single viable CD3+CD4+CD8-CD45RO+ cells were sorted as the memory CD4+ T cells. This TCR derives from an adult in good health and CMV-seronegative. The sequencing input was memory CD4+ T cells from blood.

The CDR3 spells CASSQGQGAHGYTF. The CDR3 region has the DNA TGTGCCAGCAGCCAAGGACAGGGGGCGCATGGCTACACCTTC. The gene calls are TRBV4-2 and TRBJ1-2, with TRBD1 identical over 10 bases. The CDR3 runs 14 residues. Looked up from germline, CDR1 is LGHNA and CDR2 is YNFKEQ. V lost 1 base, J lost 6 bases, and 2 bases stayed unmatched.